This entry describes one T cell receptor beta chain. This clone came up a few times. This clone's antigen is unknown. Qualities for individual bases were not recorded, and no much larger clone is one base off. These data come from a study of cytomegalovirus exposure and HLA in healthy donors (TCRdb year 2017). Broadly, across the study: An earlier analysis of approximately 640 of the donors reported approximately 290 Gb of sequence data and about 100 million unique TCR beta sequences from roughly 200 million T cells. Roughly 300 gigabases of sequencing data and approximately 92 million unique TCR sequences made up an early release that covered fewer than 650 HLA-typed donors. Of the roughly 400 genotyped donors, about 80% fell in the genetic ancestry cluster associated with self-reported Caucasian donors. The study was designed to test whether signatures of past pathogen exposure could be identified by cataloging public T cell receptors. Using immunosequencing, the study profiled T cell repertoires from around 680 subjects and related those repertoires to cytomegalovirus serostatus. A separate validation cohort of 100 to 150 different subjects was used in addition to the approximately 700-subject first cohort. To predict cytomegalovirus infection status, the study brought together high-throughput TCR immunosequencing, statistical association of individual TCRs with disease status, and machine learning. A later analysis re-examined previously published TCR beta repertoires from more than 550 donors and added high-resolution HLA genotyping to investigate patterns of TCR occurrence. In the later analysis, no new phenotypic data were used to find candidate immune exposures; instead, reliance was placed on TCR beta sequences and their occurrence across donors. An earlier analysis of fewer than 750 of the donors used high-throughput TCR beta sequencing to judge whether each TCR beta V gene segment behaved as functional or pseudogenic. Alongside the repertoire data, information on donor age, sex, ethnicity and CMV serostatus was compiled. In a later genetic analysis, genome-wide SNP genotypes for about 55% of the roughly 700 donors were used, and that subset was treated as a discovery cohort. All discovery cohort repertoires had been generated on a single sequencing platform. HLA typing covered class I and class II loci at four-digit resolution. The number of donors typed differed by locus, with about 629-630 for A, B, C, DRB1 and DQB1, more than 500 for DQA1, 600 to 610 for DPA1, and 400 to 490 for DPB1. Because of strong linkage in the cohort, roughly five DR-DQ haplotypes were treated as single units for association and clustering. Among almost 400 genotyped donors of the cohort, an average of 235,054 unique TCR beta nucleotide sequences were sequenced per donor, roughly 20% of them non-productive. Study-wide findings and limitations: Because some donors lacked HLA typing at each locus, the association tests relied only on the typed subset. The classifier was reported to diagnose cytomegalovirus status with high specificity and sensitivity in both the original and validation cohorts. The authors suggested that the approach could potentially be extended to other disease states and immunological phenotypes. A few of the identified cytomegalovirus-associated TCR beta chains were confirmed in vitro to be specific for cytomegalovirus antigens. When HLA alleles, especially DR and DQ, strongly co-occurred, attributing TCR associations to individual alleles was difficult. Most CMV-associated TCR beta chains appeared to be HLA-restricted in a later analysis, and the HLA associations seemed to be driven largely by CMV exposure. Because counts were too low, roughly 17 rarely observed V segments, including chromosome 9 orphons, were left out of the earlier analysis of several hundred of the donors. Because the 87-base-pair reads could not distinguish some IMGT-functional V segments, including TRBV6-2 and TRBV6-3, those segments were excluded. While some public TCRs were present in many individuals, most TCR sequences turned up only very rarely across donors. In a later analysis, HLA-associated TCR beta chains were found to be more clonally expanded and to have lower generation probabilities than equally common non-associated chains. At a false discovery rate of 0.05, a later analysis linked around 15,000 TCR beta sequences to specific HLA alleles. In a later genetic analysis, a missense DCLRE1C variant was associated with V-gene and J-gene trimming of TCR beta chains, and the association was replicated in an independent cohort. Sequencing depth was assumed to be roughly uniform across donors in the presence/absence analyses, though that assumption may not hold. In a later analysis, the rate of TCR association differed among HLA loci, with DRB1 alleles having the most associated TCRs and HLA-C alleles having the fewest. Immune exposure information for the cohort was limited to CMV serostatus. Linkage disequilibrium might explain the correlated functional status among segregating V segments, but an unknown experimental factor could not be excluded. In an earlier analysis of fewer than 750 of the donors, most TCR beta V segments were observed in productive rearrangements about 87% or about 30% of the time, broadly matching IMGT annotations. Several of the top co-occurrence clusters appeared to be linked to parvovirus B19, influenza, CMV and Epstein-Barr virus, according to a later analysis. Only TCR beta chains were sequenced in this cohort, and the absence of alpha or paired-chain data limited detectable features. A further reported finding was that TCR beta sequences accurately predicted the HLA-A and HLA-B alleles for most subjects in the first cohort. A later genetic analysis reported fewer N-insertions in productive TCRs among donors in an Asian-associated ancestry cluster than the roughly 700-donor mean. The sequencing pipeline was judged likely to have produced a cluster of highly shared sequence variants as a technical artifact. In the study, some 160 TCR beta chains were listed as associated with cytomegalovirus.

The library was produced with the immunoSEQ multiplex PCR assay. The multiplex PCR relied on a mix of 60 forward primers for TCR Vbeta segments and 13 reverse primers for TCR Jbeta segments. A multiplex PCR assay on genomic DNA amplified the CDR3 region of rearranged TCR beta genes. Amplified TCR beta libraries were sequenced as 87-base-pair reads on the Illumina HiSeq System. The study's own analysis went as follows. Across the 700 or so repertoires, a later analysis counted 78 million or so unique TCR beta chains, roughly 11 million of which were shared by at least two donors. Raw reads were error-corrected and collapsed into unique sequences by a nearest-neighbor algorithm in which closely related sequences were merged to remove PCR and sequencing errors. CDR3 sequences were aligned to IMGT reference sequences to assign V, D and J gene segments. For a sequence to be retained, a match of at least six nucleotides to both a V gene segment and a J gene segment was required. Rearrangements were called productive when the CDR3 lacked stop codons and stayed in frame with V and J; all others were non-productive. CDR3 was defined according to IMGT convention as the region running from the second conserved V-encoded cysteine to the conserved J-encoded phenylalanine. In an earlier analysis of approximately 590 of the donors, sequences lacking an unambiguous match to a single V gene segment were excluded. An earlier analysis of some 500 of the donors classified V segments as functional when productive rearrangements were above 56.7% and as segregating when the standard deviation between donors was above 5%. To diagnose cytomegalovirus status from the catalog of TCR beta chain sequences, a statistical classification framework was built. In a later analysis, TCR nucleotide sequences were compared against IMGT/GENE-DB human TR gene sequences so that V and J genes could be assigned. Using the TCRdist pipeline, a later analysis assigned CDR3 sequences along with most-parsimonious VDJ recombination scenarios. In a later analysis, each TCR beta chain was defined by its CDR3 amino acid sequence together with its V-gene family, and reads lacking a unique V-gene family were excluded. As a way to deal with suspected cross-contamination and a sequencing artifact, a later analysis dropped under 600 nucleotide sequences that were highly shared and had low generation probability. For each public chain, a later analysis derived a clonal expansion index from normalized ranks of inferred template counts within each repertoire. A later analysis computed generation probabilities with a VDJ recombination model fitted to out-of-frame rearrangements, and checked the results against IGoR. In a later analysis, TCR-TCR, TCR-HLA and TCR-CMV co-occurrence was scored with hypergeometric tests, and a repertoire-size bias correction was applied to TCR pairs. A later analysis estimated false discovery rates by permuting HLA or CMV assignments 20 times. A later analysis grouped co-occurring TCRs with DBSCAN, adding TCRdist sequence similarity when clustering within HLA-allele-positive subsets. Repertoires with fewer than 30,000 or more than 120,000 public chains, plus five repertoires with anomalous nucleotide sharing, were excluded from co-occurrence clustering. This immuneACCESS table, as held by TCRdb, lists in-frame sequences with V and J called but not all clones. Of the missing ones, under half trace to an unresolved V gene in checked studies; the others have no known cause. V and J calls and clone size come straight from that table; D and trimming were deduced from the DNA. The sample yields 200,000 or so clones; roughly 81% were counted once. The leading ten clones occupy roughly 2.1% of the sample.

The germline V and J ends show losses of 0 bases and 8 bases respectively, and no gene match explains 5 bases of the junction. The CDR3 sequence holds 15 residues, the cysteine and phenylalanine included. The sequence is cut down to CDR3 DNA, 45 bases in frame from base 1. Via the germline V gene, CDR1 is LGHNA and CDR2 YNFKEQ. The cohort was made up of hundreds of healthy bone marrow donors. Cohort members were all nominally healthy when sampled, although unrecorded immune exposures were likely present. The donor was CMV seropositive and belonged to the group of around 300 seropositive cohort members. Every donor gave a peripheral blood sample, and the peripheral blood mononuclear cells from that sample were used for TCR beta sequencing. Genomic DNA extraction from the blood cell samples was performed with the Qiagen DNeasy Blood Extraction Kit.

The V and J segments used are TRBV4-2 and TRBJ1-4; TRBD1 lines up with 8 middle nucleotides. This TCR was sampled from a woman aged 25-40 years in good health and CMV-seropositive. Sequencing was done on a sample of PBMCs. The nucleotide sequence reads as follows: TGTGCCAGCAGCCAAGAGGGGACAGGATTCGAAAAACTGTTTTTT. Translated, it gives CASSQEGTGFEKLFF.